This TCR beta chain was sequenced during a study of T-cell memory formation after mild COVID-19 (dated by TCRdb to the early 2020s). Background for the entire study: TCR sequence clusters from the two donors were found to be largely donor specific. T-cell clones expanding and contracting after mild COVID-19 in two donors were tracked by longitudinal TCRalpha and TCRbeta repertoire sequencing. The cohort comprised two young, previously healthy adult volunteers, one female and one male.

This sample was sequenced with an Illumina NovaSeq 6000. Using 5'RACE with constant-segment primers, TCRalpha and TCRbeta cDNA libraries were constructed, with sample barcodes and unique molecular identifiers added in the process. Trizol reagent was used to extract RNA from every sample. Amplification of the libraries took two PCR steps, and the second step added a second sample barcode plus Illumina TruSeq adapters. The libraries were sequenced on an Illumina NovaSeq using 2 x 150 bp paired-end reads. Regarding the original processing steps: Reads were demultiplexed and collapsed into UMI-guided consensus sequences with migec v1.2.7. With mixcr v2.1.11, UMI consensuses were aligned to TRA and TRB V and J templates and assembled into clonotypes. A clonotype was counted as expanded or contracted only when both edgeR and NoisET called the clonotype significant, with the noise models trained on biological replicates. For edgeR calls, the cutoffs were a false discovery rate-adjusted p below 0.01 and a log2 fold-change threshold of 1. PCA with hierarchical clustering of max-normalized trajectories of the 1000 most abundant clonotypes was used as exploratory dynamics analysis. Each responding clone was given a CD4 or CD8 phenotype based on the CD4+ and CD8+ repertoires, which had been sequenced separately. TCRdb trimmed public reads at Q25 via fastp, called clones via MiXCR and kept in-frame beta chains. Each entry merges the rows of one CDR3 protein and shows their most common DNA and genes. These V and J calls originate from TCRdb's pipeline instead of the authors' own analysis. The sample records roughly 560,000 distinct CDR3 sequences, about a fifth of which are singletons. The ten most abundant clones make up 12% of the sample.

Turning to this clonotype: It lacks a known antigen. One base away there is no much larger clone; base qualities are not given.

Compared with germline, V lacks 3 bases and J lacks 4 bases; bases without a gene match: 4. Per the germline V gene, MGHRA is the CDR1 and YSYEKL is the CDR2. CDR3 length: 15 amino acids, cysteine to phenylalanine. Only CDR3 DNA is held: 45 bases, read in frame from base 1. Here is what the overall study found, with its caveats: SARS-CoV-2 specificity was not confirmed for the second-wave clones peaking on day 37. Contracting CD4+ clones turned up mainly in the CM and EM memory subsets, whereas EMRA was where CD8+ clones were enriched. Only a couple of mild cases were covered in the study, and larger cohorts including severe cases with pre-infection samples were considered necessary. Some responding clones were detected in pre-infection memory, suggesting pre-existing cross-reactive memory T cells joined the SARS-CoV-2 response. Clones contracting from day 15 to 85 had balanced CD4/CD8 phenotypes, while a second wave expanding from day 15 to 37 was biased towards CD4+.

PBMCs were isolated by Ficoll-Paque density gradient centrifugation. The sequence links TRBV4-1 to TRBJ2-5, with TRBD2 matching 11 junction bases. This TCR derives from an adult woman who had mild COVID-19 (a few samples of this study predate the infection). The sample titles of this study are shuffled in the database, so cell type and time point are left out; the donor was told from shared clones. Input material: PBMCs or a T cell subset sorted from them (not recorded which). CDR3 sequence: CASSHQTSGIETQYF. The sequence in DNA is TGCGCCAGCAGCCACCAGACTAGCGGGATAGAGACCCAGTACTTC.